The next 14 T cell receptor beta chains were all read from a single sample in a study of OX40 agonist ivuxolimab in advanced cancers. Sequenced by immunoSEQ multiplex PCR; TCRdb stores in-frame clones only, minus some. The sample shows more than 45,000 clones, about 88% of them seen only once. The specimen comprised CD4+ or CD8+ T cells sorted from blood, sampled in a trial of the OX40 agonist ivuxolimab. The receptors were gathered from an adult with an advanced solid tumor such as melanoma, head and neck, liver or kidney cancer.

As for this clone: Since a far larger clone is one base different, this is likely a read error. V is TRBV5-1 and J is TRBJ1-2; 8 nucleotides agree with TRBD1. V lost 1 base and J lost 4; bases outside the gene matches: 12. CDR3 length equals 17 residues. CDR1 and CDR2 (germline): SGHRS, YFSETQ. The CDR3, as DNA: TGCGCCAGCAGCTTGCTACTCCTCGGACAGGGACCCTATGGCTACACCTTC. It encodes CASSLLLLGQGPYGYTF. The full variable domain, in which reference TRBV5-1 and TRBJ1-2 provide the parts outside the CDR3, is KAGVTQTPRYLIKTRGQQVTLSCSPISGHRSVSWYQQTPGQGLQFLFEYFSETQRNKGNFPGRFSGRQFSNSRSEMNVSTLELGDSALYLCASSLLLLGQGPYGYTFGSGTRLTVV.

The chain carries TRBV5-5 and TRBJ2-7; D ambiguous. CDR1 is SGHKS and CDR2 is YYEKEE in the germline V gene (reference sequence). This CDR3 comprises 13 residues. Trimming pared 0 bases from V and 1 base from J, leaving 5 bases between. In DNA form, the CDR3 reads TGTGCCAGCAGCTTGGTCGTATCCTACGAGCAGTACTTC. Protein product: CASSLVVSYEQYF.

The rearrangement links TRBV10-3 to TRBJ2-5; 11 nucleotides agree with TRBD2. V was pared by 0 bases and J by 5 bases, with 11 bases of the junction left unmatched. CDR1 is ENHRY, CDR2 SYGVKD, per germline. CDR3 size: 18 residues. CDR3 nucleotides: TGTGCCATCAGTGAGTCGAGGAGGACTAGCGGGCCCCGGGAGACCCAGTACTTC. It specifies CAISESRRTSGPRETQYF.

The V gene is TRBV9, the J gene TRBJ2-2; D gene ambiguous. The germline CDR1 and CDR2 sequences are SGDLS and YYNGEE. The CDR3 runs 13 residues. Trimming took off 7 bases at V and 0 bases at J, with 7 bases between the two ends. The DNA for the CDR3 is TGTGCCAGCTCTCAGCCGAACACCGGGGAGCTGTTTTTT. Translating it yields CASSQPNTGELFF.

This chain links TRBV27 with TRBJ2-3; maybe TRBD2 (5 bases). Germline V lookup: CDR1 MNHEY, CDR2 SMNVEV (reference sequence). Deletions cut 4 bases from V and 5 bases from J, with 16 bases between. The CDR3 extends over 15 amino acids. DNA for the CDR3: TGTGCCAGCAGTTCAAGCTGGGGAGAACGAGATACGCAGTATTTT. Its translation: CASSSSWGERDTQYF.

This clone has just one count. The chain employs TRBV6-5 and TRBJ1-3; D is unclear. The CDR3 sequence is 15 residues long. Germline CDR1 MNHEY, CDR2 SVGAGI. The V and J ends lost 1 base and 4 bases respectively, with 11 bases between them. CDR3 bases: TGTGCCAGCAGTTACTACACACGGAGCGGAAACACCATATATTTT. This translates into CASSYYTRSGNTIYF.

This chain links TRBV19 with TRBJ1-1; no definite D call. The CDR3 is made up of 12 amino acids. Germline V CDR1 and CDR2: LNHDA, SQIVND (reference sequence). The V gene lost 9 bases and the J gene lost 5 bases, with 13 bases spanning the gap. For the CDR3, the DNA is TGTGCCAGCCTATCCTCCCAGACTGAAGCTTTCTTT. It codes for CASLSSQTEAFF.

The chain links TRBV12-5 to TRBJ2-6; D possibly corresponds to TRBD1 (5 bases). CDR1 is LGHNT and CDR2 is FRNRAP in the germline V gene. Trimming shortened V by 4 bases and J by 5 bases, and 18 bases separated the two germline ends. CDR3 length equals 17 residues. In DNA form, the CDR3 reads TGTGCTAGTGGTTCGCATGCAGGACAAAGTCGGGCCAACGTCCTGACTTTC. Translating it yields CASGSHAGQSRANVLTF.

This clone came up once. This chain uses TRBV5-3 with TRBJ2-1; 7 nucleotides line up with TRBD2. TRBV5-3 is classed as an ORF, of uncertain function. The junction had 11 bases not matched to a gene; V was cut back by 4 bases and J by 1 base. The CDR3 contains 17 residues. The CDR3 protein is CARSPGLVGISYNEQFF. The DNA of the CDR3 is TGTGCCAGAAGCCCCGGACTAGTTGGTATTTCCTACAATGAGCAGTTCTTC.

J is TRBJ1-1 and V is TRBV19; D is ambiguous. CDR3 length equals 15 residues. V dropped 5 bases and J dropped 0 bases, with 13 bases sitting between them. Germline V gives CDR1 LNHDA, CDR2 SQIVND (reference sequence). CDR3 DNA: TGTGCCAGTAGTCCAACGCAGGACTTGAACACTGAAGCTTTCTTT. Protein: CASSPTQDLNTEAFF.

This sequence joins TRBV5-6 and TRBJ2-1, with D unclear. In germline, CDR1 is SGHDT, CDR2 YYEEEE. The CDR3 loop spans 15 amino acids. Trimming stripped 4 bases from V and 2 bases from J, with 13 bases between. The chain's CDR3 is CASSPRWVPYNEQFF. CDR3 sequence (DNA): TGTGCCAGCAGCCCACGGTGGGTTCCCTACAATGAGCAGTTCTTC.

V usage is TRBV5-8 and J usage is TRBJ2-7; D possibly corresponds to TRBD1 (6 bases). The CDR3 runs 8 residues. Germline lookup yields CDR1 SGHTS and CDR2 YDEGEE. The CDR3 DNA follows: TGTGCCAGCAGTGACAGGAATGTC. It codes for CASSDRNV.

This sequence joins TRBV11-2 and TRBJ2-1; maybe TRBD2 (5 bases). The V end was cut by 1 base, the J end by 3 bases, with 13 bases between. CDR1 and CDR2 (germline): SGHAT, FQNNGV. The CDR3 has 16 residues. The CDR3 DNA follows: TGTGCCAGCAGCTTAGGAGACCCCAGCGGCTACAATGAGCAGTTCTTC. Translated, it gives CASSLGDPSGYNEQFF.

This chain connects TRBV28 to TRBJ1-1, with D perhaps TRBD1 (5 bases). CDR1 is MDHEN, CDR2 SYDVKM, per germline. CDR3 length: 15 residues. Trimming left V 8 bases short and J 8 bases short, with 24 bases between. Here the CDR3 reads CASVGAKDLSGEAFF. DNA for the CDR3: TGTGCCAGCGTAGGGGCGAAGGACCTGAGCGGAGAAGCTTTCTTT.